Listed below are T cell receptor beta chains from one sample, sequenced in a study of cytomegalovirus exposure and HLA in healthy donors. Produced via immunoSEQ multiplex PCR; TCRdb's table is partial and in-frame only. The sample has 85,000 to 130,000 clones, less than 80% seen once. Sample: PBMCs. The receptors derive from a man in his 60s in good health and CMV-seronegative. CDR3s include the opening cysteine and the closing phenylalanine or tryptophan. D genes are given only for firm matches. Some rows have no size entry. The others give once, few or many, or a class for an expanded clone.

d_call | clone_size | cdr3_length | j_call | v_call | cdr3_nt | cdr3_aa
NA | few | 13 | TRBJ1-3 | TRBV2 | TGTGCCAGCGAGACAGGCTCTGGAAACACCATATATTTT | CASETGSGNTIYF
NA | NA | 14 | TRBJ1-1 | TRBV27 | TGTGCCAGCATTGATAACAGAATGAACACTGAAGCTTTCTTT | CASIDNRMNTEAFF
NA | NA | 14 | TRBJ1-6 | TRBV7-2 | TGTGCCAGCAGCTTAGTGGGAGTGCGTTCACCCCTCCACTTT | CASSLVGVRSPLHF
NA | NA | 13 | TRBJ1-1 | TRBV4-3 | TGCGCCAGCAGCCAAGCAATGAACACTGAAGCTTTCTTT | CASSQAMNTEAFF
NA | NA | 14 | TRBJ1-3 | TRBV5-1 | TGCGCCAGCACTGAGGGCTACTCTGGAAACACCATATATTTT | CASTEGYSGNTIYF
NA | NA | 13 | TRBJ2-5 | TRBV5-1 | TGCGCCAGCAGCTTCCAGGGATCAGAGACCCAGTACTTC | CASSFQGSETQYF
NA | NA | 12 | TRBJ1-2 | TRBV2 | TGTGCCAGCAGTGGACAGATCTATGGCTACACCTTC | CASSGQIYGYTF
TRBD1 | few | 15 | TRBJ2-5 | TRBV7-9 | TGTGCCAGCAGCCCAATGACAGGGGGTAAGGAGACCCAGTACTTC | CASSPMTGGKETQYF
TRBD1 | few | 16 | TRBJ2-2 | TRBV13 | TGTGCCAGCAGCCGGGACAGACTTTCGAACACCGGGGAGCTGTTTTTT | CASSRDRLSNTGELFF
TRBD1 | NA | 14 | TRBJ1-2 | TRBV29-1 | TGCAGCGTTGTCCGGGACAGGGGAAACTATGGCTACACCTTC | CSVVRDRGNYGYTF
NA | NA | 13 | TRBJ2-3 | TRBV5-4 | TGTGCCAGCAGTAGCCCCAGCACAGATACGCAGTATTTT | CASSSPSTDTQYF
NA | NA | 13 | TRBJ1-1 | TRBV2 | TGTGCCAGCAGCACAAAAGTGAACACTGAAGCTTTCTTT | CASSTKVNTEAFF
NA | NA | 13 | TRBJ1-5 | TRBV6-5 | TGTGCCAGCAGCTGGACAGTAGATCAGCCCCAGCATTTT | CASSWTVDQPQHF
NA | NA | 16 | TRBJ1-3 | TRBV7-9 | TGTGCCAGCAGCCCATATGGCCCCCTCTCTGGAAACACCATATATTTT | CASSPYGPLSGNTIYF
NA | NA | 14 | TRBJ1-2 | TRBV5-6 | TGTGCCAGCAGCTTGGCTAACCAGGGCTATGGCTACACCTTC | CASSLANQGYGYTF
NA | NA | 14 | TRBJ1-5 | TRBV2 | TGTGCCAGCGGGGCTAGTTATAACAATCAGCCCCAGCATTTT | CASGASYNNQPQHF
TRBD2 | NA | 16 | TRBJ2-1 | TRBV7-3 | TGTGCCAGCAGCGCGTCGGGGCTAGCGGGGGGGAATGAGCAGTTCTTC | CASSASGLAGGNEQFF
TRBD1 | NA | 16 | TRBJ1-2 | TRBV7-8 | TGTGCCAGCAGCCCCAGAATAGACAGGGTTGACTATGGCTACACCTTC | CASSPRIDRVDYGYTF
TRBD2 | NA | 15 | TRBJ2-5 | TRBV19 | TGTGCCAGTAGTTCTAGCGGGGGTTCGGTAGAGACCCAGTACTTC | CASSSSGGSVETQYF
TRBD1 | few | 15 | TRBJ1-2 | TRBV6-5 | TGTGCCAGCAGTTCCGGGACAGGGGCTGGCTATGGCTACACCTTC | CASSSGTGAGYGYTF
NA | NA | 15 | TRBJ1-1 | TRBV28 | TGTGCCACCGACAAAGGTAGGGGTTTGAACACTGAAGCTTTCTTT | CATDKGRGLNTEAFF
NA | NA | 13 | TRBJ2-4 | TRBV5-1 | TGCGCCAGCAGCCCCGAGGCCAAAAACATTCAGTACTTC | CASSPEAKNIQYF
NA | NA | 15 | TRBJ1-4 | TRBV7-9 | TGTGCCAGCAGACCCGGGGTGGGAGCCAATGAAAAACTGTTTTTT | CASRPGVGANEKLFF
TRBD1 | NA | 15 | TRBJ1-2 | TRBV5-1 | TGCGCCAGCAGCGGGGGGAAGGGACAGCCCTATGGCTACACCTTC | CASSGGKGQPYGYTF
NA | NA | 18 | TRBJ2-4 | TRBV7-8 | TGTGCCAGCAGCCAAGAGTCAGACAAAAAGATAGCCAAAAACATTCAGTACTTC | CASSQESDKKIAKNIQYF
NA | NA | 17 | TRBJ2-4 | TRBV28 | TGTGCCAGCAGTTTATGGTCGGGTGGGAGGTCCAAAAACATTCAGTACTTC | CASSLWSGGRSKNIQYF
NA | NA | 14 | TRBJ2-5 | TRBV5-1 | TGCGCCAGCAGCTTGGGCCTAGATAGGGAGACCCAGTACTTC | CASSLGLDRETQYF
TRBD1 | NA | 15 | TRBJ2-5 | TRBV5-1 | TGCGCCAGCAGCTTGGGGGCAGGGGGTGAAGAGACCCAGTACTTC | CASSLGAGGEETQYF
NA | once | 13 | TRBJ1-6 | TRBV7-3 | TGTGCCAGCAGCTTTAATCTTAATTCACCCCTCCACTTT | CASSFNLNSPLHF
NA | once | 14 | TRBJ2-3 | TRBV21-1 | TGTGCCAGCAGCGCCCGGGAGGCCACAGATACGCAGTATTTT | CASSAREATDTQYF
NA | NA | 14 | TRBJ2-2 | TRBV7-3 | TGTGCCAGCAGCTTAAGCAGGGACACCGGGGAGCTGTTTTTT | CASSLSRDTGELFF
NA | NA | 14 | TRBJ1-2 | TRBV5-1 | TGCGCCAGCAGTGACCCCCCCGCGGCGGATGGCTACACCTTC | CASSDPPAADGYTF
TRBD1 | few | 14 | TRBJ1-2 | TRBV7-9 | TGTGCCAGCAGCAAGGACAGGGGGCCGGGTGGCTACACCTTC | CASSKDRGPGGYTF
TRBD1 | NA | 12 | TRBJ1-3 | TRBV9 | TGTGCCAGCAGCGCGGACAGGGGGCATCTATATTTT | CASSADRGHLYF
NA | NA | 15 | TRBJ2-7 | TRBV18 | TGTGCCAGCTCACCCGAGCTGGGCAGGGGACACGAGCAGTACTTC | CASSPELGRGHEQYF
NA | NA | 15 | TRBJ1-4 | TRBV7-2 | TGTGCCAGCAGCTTAGTCTGGGGAGGAAATGAAAAACTGTTTTTT | CASSLVWGGNEKLFF
NA | NA | 17 | TRBJ1-6 | TRBV13 | TGTGCCAGCAGCTTAGGCCCAAAAACAGGGCTCAATTCACCCCTCCACTTT | CASSLGPKTGLNSPLHF
NA | NA | 16 | TRBJ2-5 | TRBV7-6 | TGTGCCAGCAGCTTCCCCGGTACTAGTCCGGGGGAGACCCAGTACTTC | CASSFPGTSPGETQYF
TRBD1 | NA | 16 | TRBJ2-7 | TRBV30 | TGTGCCTGGAGTGATACGACAGGGCCGAAATCCTACGAGCAGTACTTC | CAWSDTTGPKSYEQYF
NA | NA | 13 | TRBJ1-1 | TRBV29-1 | TGCAGCGTCCGATGGGGGCAGATAGCTGAAGCTTTCTTT | CSVRWGQIAEAFF
TRBD2 | NA | 16 | TRBJ2-3 | TRBV5-1 | TGCGCCAGCAGCTGGGGAGGGACCCCTTCTGGGGATACGCAGTATTTT | CASSWGGTPSGDTQYF
NA | few | 14 | TRBJ1-1 | TRBV28 | TGTGCCAGCAGTAACAACCCCGTATACACTGAAGCTTTCTTT | CASSNNPVYTEAFF
NA | once | 13 | TRBJ1-2 | TRBV13 | TGTGCCAGCAGCTTAGCGGCAGGGGCTGGCTACACCTTC | CASSLAAGAGYTF
NA | NA | 13 | TRBJ1-1 | TRBV6-7 | TGTGCCAGCAGTTTCCACAGGGAGACTGAAGCTTTCTTT | CASSFHRETEAFF
TRBD2 | NA | 17 | TRBJ2-3 | TRBV15 | TGTGCCACCAGCAGAGATCTTAGCGGGGGGGCAACAGATACGCAGTATTTT | CATSRDLSGGATDTQYF
NA | few | 12 | TRBJ1-1 | TRBV5-6 | TGTGCCAGCAGCATCCGGGGGACTGAAGCTTTCTTT | CASSIRGTEAFF
NA | NA | 11 | TRBJ1-1 | TRBV20-1 | TGCAGTGCTAGAGATAGTCCGGTTGATTTCTTT | CSARDSPVDFF
TRBD1 | NA | 16 | TRBJ2-1 | TRBV9 | TGTGCCAGCAGCGCAACCGGGACAGTCTTATACAATGAGCAGTTCTTC | CASSATGTVLYNEQFF
TRBD1 | once | 15 | TRBJ2-3 | TRBV15 | TGTGCCACCAGCAGTCCGGACAGGGTCACAGATACGCAGTATTTT | CATSSPDRVTDTQYF
NA | NA | 15 | TRBJ1-2 | TRBV2 | TGTGCCAGCAGTGAGGGGAGGGGGGATTTCTATGGCTACACCTTC | CASSEGRGDFYGYTF
TRBD1 | once | 14 | TRBJ1-1 | TRBV7-9 | TGTGCCAGCATGGGACAGGGGTTGAACACTGAAGCTTTCTTT | CASMGQGLNTEAFF
NA | NA | 17 | TRBJ2-5 | TRBV11-2 | TGTGCCAGCAGCCTAACCCGGGTAGGGGGTGTCCAAGAGACCCAGTACTTC | CASSLTRVGGVQETQYF
NA | NA | 13 | TRBJ1-1 | TRBV30 | TGTGCCTGGAGTGCGGTCCAAAGAGGTGAAGCTTTCTTT | CAWSAVQRGEAFF
NA | NA | 16 | TRBJ2-5 | TRBV11-1 | TGTGCCAGCAGCGCGGAAATGCAGGGTTCCCAAGAGACCCAGTACTTC | CASSAEMQGSQETQYF